These 4 T cell receptor beta chains were all obtained from the same sample, sequenced in a study of T cell responses to AZD1222 COVID-19 vaccine. Sequenced by immunoSEQ multiplex PCR; TCRdb stores in-frame clones only, minus some. The profile shows more than 95,000 clones, over 90% of them singletons. The input for sequencing was peripheral blood, taken on day 0 of AZD1222 vaccination. These receptors were obtained from an adult in good health.

This chain joins TRBV7-2 and TRBJ2-7, with 9 bases matching TRBD1. The CDR3 runs 14 residues. Germline CDR1 is SGHTA and CDR2 is FQGNSA. V was clipped by 5 bases and J by 0 bases; unmatched bases: 2. The CDR3 DNA reads as TGTGCCAGCAGCGTGGGACAGGGCTCCTACGAGCAGTACTTC. Its protein is CASSVGQGSYEQYF.

The chain carries TRBV10-3 and TRBJ1-2; maybe TRBD1 (5 bases). V was pared by 3 bases and J by 5 bases, with 13 bases between. CDR1 ENHRY and CDR2 SYGVKD come from the germline V gene. The CDR3 is made up of 14 amino acids. The CDR3 DNA reads TGTGCCATCAGTGATGAAGGGCAGGGTTATGGCTACACCTTC. Amino acids: CAISDEGQGYGYTF.

This chain uses TRBV13 with TRBJ2-2; 7 bases agree with TRBD1. The CDR3 is 14 amino acids. The V gene end was trimmed by 5 bases and the J gene end by 4 bases; junction bases not matched to a gene: 4. Looked up from germline, CDR1 is PRHDT and CDR2 is FYEKMQ (reference sequence). This chain's CDR3 is CASSRGQLTGELFF. The CDR3 bases are TGTGCCAGCAGCAGGGGACAGCTCACCGGGGAGCTGTTTTTT.

CDR3 region: CASSSMGGSYNEQFF. Here the CDR3 DNA reads TGTGCCAGCAGCTCCATGGGAGGTTCCTACAATGAGCAGTTCTTC. The chain combines TRBV7-2 with TRBJ2-1, with D perhaps matching TRBD2 (6 bases). The ends were cut back, 4 bases at V and 1 base at J, with 11 bases in the middle. This CDR3 is built from 15 residues. From germline, CDR1 is SGHTA and CDR2 FQGNSA.